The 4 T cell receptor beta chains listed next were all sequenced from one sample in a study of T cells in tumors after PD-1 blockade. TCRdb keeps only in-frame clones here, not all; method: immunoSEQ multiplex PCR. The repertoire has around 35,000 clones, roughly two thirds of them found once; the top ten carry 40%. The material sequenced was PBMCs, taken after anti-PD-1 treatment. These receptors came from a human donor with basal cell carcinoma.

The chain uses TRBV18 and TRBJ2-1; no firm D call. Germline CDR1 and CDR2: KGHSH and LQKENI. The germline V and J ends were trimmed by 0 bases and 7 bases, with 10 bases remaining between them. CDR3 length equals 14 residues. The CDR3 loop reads CASSPPVQSNEQFF. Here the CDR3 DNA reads TGTGCCAGCTCACCACCGGTCCAAAGTAATGAGCAGTTCTTC.

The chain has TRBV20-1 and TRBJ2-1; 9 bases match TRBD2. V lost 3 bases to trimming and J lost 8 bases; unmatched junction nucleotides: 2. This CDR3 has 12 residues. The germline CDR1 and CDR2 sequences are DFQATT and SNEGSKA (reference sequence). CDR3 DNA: TGCAGTGCTAGTCGGACTAGCGATGAGCAGTTCTTC. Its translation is CSASRTSDEQFF.

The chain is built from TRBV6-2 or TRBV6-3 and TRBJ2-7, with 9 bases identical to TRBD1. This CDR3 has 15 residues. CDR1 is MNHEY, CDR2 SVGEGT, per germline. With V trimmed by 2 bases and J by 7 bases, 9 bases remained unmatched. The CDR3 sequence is CASSYSGTGLREQYF. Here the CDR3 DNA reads TGTGCCAGCAGTTACAGCGGGACAGGGCTTAGGGAGCAGTACTTC.

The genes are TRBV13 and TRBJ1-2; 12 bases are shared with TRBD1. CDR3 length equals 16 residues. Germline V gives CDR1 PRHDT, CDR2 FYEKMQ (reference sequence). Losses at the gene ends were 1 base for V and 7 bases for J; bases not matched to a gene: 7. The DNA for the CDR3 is TGTGCCAGCAGCTTAGAACCGGGACAGGGGGCCCGTGGCTACACCTTC. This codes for CASSLEPGQGARGYTF.